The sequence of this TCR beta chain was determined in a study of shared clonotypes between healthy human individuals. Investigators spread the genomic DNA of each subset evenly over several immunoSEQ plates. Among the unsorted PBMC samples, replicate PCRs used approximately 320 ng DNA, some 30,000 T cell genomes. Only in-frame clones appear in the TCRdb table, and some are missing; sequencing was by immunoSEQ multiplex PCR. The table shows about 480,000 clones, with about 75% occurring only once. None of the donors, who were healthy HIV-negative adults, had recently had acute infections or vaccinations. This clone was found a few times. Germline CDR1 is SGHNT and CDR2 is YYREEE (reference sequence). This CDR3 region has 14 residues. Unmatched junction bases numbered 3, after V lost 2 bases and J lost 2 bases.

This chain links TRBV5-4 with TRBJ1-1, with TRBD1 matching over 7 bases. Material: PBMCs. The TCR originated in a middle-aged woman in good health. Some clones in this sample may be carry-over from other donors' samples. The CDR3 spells CASSFGDRNTEAFF. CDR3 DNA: TGTGCCAGCAGCTTCGGGGACAGAAACACTGAAGCTTTCTTT.